Sequencing of this T cell receptor (beta chain) was carried out in a study of CD8+CD57+ T cells in acquired aplastic anemia. The overall study: Sorted CD4+ and CD8+ cells gave an average of 3.2 ug of DNA.

There are 14 residues in the CDR3. V trimming: 5 bases; J trimming: 4 bases; junction bases outside the gene matches: 3. Germline V gene lookup returns CDR1 DFQATT and CDR2 SNEGSKA (reference sequence). On this clonotype itself: Its target is unknown.

Points from the study as a whole: Patients and controls were found to share fewer than 35 CD8+ CDR3 sequences. Patients and healthy controls showed no significant CD8+ Simpson's diversity difference.

TCR beta VDJ and CDR3 were profiled, and genomic DNA was the template. TCRdb re-analysed the reads in MiXCR, keeping a single row per CDR3 protein. The repertoire consists of roughly 190,000 distinct CDR3 sequences, with approximately 49% occurring once and the leading ten covering 15% to 20%. The sequencing sample was made of sorted CD4+, CD8+, or CD8+CD57+ T cells (not recorded which) from PBMCs. The clonotype originates from a human donor in good health, serving as a control. The V and J genes are TRBV20-1 and TRBJ1-3; TRBD1 aligns across 12 bases. CDR3 coding DNA: TGCAGTGCTGGGGACAGGGGGCTAGGAAACACCATATATTTT. As protein: CSAGDRGLGNTIYF.